This TCR beta chain was sequenced in a study of T-cell memory formation after mild COVID-19. This clonotype was found a few times. TCRdb fed the 5' RACE reads into MiXCR, producing one record per CDR3 protein. The repertoire holds around 390,000 distinct CDR3 sequences, with approximately 15% as singletons. Between the trimmed V and J ends, which lost 5 bases and 5 bases, there was a span of 15 bases. This CDR3 contains 15 residues. Germline V CDR1 and CDR2: KGHDR, SFDVKD. The clonotype originates from a man between 18 and 35 years old who had mild COVID-19 (a few samples of this study predate the infection). Cell type and time point are not known. The gene calls are TRBV24-1 and TRBJ2-1, with a tentative D call TRBD1 (5 bases). Sequenced input: PBMCs or a T cell subset sorted from them (not recorded which). Here the CDR3 DNA reads TGTGCCACCAGTGTGGCGCAGGGTGGGCACAATGAGCAGTTCTTC. It translates to CATSVAQGGHNEQFF.